This T cell receptor (beta chain) stems from a study of CD8 T cells in ankylosing spondylitis. Overall study results and limits: The authors found the disease-linked clones to be CD8+ and relatively rare in peripheral blood.

The CDR3 runs to 15 residues. Germline CDR1 reads SGHRS; CDR2 reads YFSETQ. Trimming left V 5 bases short and J 0 bases short, with 13 bases between. Generation of TCR beta libraries employed quantitative 5'-RACE incorporating molecular barcodes. A single record per CDR3 protein comes from TCRdb applying MiXCR to the 5' RACE reads. The table includes a few hundred thousand distinct CDR3 sequences, approximately 11% detected once. This clonotype was seen ten or more times. The antigen is undetermined. This TCR derives from a male donor with ankylosing spondylitis or in good health (not recorded which). The chain combines TRBV5-1 with TRBJ2-3; a possible D gene is TRBD2 (6 bases). The sequencing input was blood, either unsorted or a sorted T cell fraction (not recorded which). CDR3 nucleotides: TGCGCCAGCAGGCGTGATGGGACTAGCACAGATACGCAGTATTTT. This translates into CASRRDGTSTDTQYF.